This TCR beta chain was profiled in a study of blood T cell repertoires in COVID-19. Study at large: Some COVID-19 samples were acute and others convalescent; all came from the United States, Italy and Spain.

The germline gives CDR1 SGDLS, CDR2 YYNGEE. V was clipped by 6 bases and J by 3 bases, with 22 bases between them. This CDR3 comprises 17 residues. The data were produced by immunoSEQ multiplex PCR, yet TCRdb's version contains in-frame clones alone and is incomplete. Of about 92,000 clones in the sample, 70% to 85% are singletons; the top ten hold approximately 23%. The TCR comes from a woman in her sixties in a cohort sampled during active or convalescent COVID-19. V usage is TRBV9 and J usage is TRBJ2-1, with D tentatively TRBD1 (6 bases). Sequencing was performed on peripheral blood. The CDR3 bases are TGTGCCAGCACTAAGGTTAAACCGGGACAACACTACAATGAGCAGTTCTTC. Protein sequence: CASTKVKPGQHYNEQFF.